What follows are 18 T cell receptor beta chains derived from one specimen sequenced in a study of control samples from healthy donors and cancer patients. Data came from immunoSEQ multiplex PCR; TCRdb stores just in-frame clones and leaves some out. Here the sample spans 150,000 or so clones, just under 95% being singletons. Sequencing used PBMCs. The receptors stem from a man in his sixties with colorectal cancer.

Note on this clone: Other DNA sequences within the sample encode an identical CDR3. The chain uses TRBV3-1 (or the pseudogene TRBV3-2) and TRBJ1-2, with 9 bases matching TRBD1. Germline V gives CDR1 LGHDT, CDR2 YNNKEL (reference sequence). The CDR3 is 14 amino acids. Unmatched junction bases numbered 2, after V lost 1 base and J lost 5 bases. CDR3 protein: CASSQGTGDYGYTF. DNA of the CDR3: TGTGCCAGCAGCCAAGGGACAGGGGATTATGGCTACACCTTC.

The chain employs TRBV14 and TRBJ1-6; no definite D call. Germline V gene sequence: CDR1 SGHDN, CDR2 FVKESK. V shed 0 bases and J shed 8 bases, with 14 bases lying between them. The CDR3 extends over 16 amino acids. The CDR3 spells CASSQEGRGYDSPLHF. Here the CDR3 DNA reads TGTGCCAGCAGCCAAGAAGGACGGGGTTATGATTCACCCCTCCACTTT. Using reference TRBV14 and TRBJ1-6 for the parts outside the CDR3, the full variable domain is EAGVTQFPSHSVIEKGQTVTLRCDPISGHDNLYWYRRVMGKEIKFLLHFVKESKQDESGMPNNRFLAERTGGTYSTLKVQPAELEDSGVYFCASSQEGRGYDSPLHFGNGTRLTVT.

This CDR3 reads CASSTGQGYTGELFF. The CDR3 nucleotides are TGTGCCAGCAGTACCGGACAGGGCTACACCGGGGAGCTGTTTTTT. The chain uses TRBV6-2 or TRBV6-3 and TRBJ2-2, with TRBD1 matching 8 bases. Germline V gene lookup returns CDR1 MNHEY and CDR2 SVGEGT. Trimming at V came to 5 bases and at J to 3 bases, leaving 5 bases not matched to a gene. The CDR3 runs 15 residues.

This chain's CDR3 is CASSPRQGVYGYTF. CDR3 bases: TGTGCCAGCAGCCCAAGACAGGGGGTATATGGCTACACCTTC. The V call is TRBV7-9, the J call TRBJ1-2; 9 bases align to TRBD1. The V segment lost 5 bases and the J segment 5 bases; nucleotides outside the gene matches: 6. Germline V gene data show CDR1 as SEHNR and CDR2 as FQNEAQ (reference sequence). The CDR3 extends over 14 amino acids.

Written as DNA, the CDR3 is TGCAGCGCCATCCCAGGGGGCTACGAGCAGTACTTC. The encoded protein is CSAIPGGYEQYF. This chain joins TRBV29-1 and TRBJ2-7, with 7 bases identical to TRBD1. Looked up from germline, CDR1 is SQVTM and CDR2 is ANQGSEA. The CDR3 is made up of 12 amino acids. The trim removed 7 bases at V and 3 bases at J, leaving 6 bases unmatched.

This clone has just one count. The rearrangement uses TRBV7-9 and TRBJ1-3; D not resolved. Germline lookup yields CDR1 SEHNR and CDR2 FQNEAQ (reference sequence). The CDR3 covers 14 residues. V lost 10 bases, J lost 0 bases, and 13 bases lay in between. DNA of the CDR3: TGTGCCACCGACGTGTCCCGCTCTGGAAACACCATATATTTT. The encoded protein is CATDVSRSGNTIYF.

The chain is built from TRBV5-6 and TRBJ2-5; TRBD2 aligns across 9 bases. The length of the CDR3 is 15 residues. V lost 0 bases to trimming and J lost 6 bases; unmatched junction nucleotides: 6. Germline-derived CDR1 and CDR2 are SGHDT and YYEEEE. The CDR3 here is CASSLEGSGGKTQYF. CDR3 DNA sequence: TGTGCCAGCAGCTTGGAAGGTAGCGGGGGAAAGACCCAGTACTTC.

The rearrangement links TRBV24-1 to TRBJ1-2, with D perhaps TRBD1 (5 bases). The CDR3 is 15 residues long. Germline V gives CDR1 KGHDR, CDR2 SFDVKD. The germline V and J ends were trimmed by 3 bases and 8 bases, with 18 bases remaining between them. The CDR3 nucleotides are TGTGCCACCAGTGATCCCGGGACCCTAAGGGGAGGCTACACCTTC. Its protein product is CATSDPGTLRGGYTF.

This clone has a single count. The chain joins TRBV5-1 to TRBJ2-1, with 8 positions matching TRBD1. This CDR3 has 16 amino acids. CDR1 is SGHRS, CDR2 YFSETQ, per germline. The V and J ends lost 4 bases and 4 bases, in that order; junction bases with no gene match: 10. The CDR3: CASSRFGGTGYNEQFF. CDR3 sequence (DNA): TGCGCCAGCAGCCGGTTCGGTGGGACAGGATACAATGAGCAGTTCTTC. The full variable domain, in which reference TRBV5-1 and TRBJ2-1 provide the parts outside the CDR3, is KAGVTQTPRYLIKTRGQQVTLSCSPISGHRSVSWYQQTPGQGLQFLFEYFSETQRNKGNFPGRFSGRQFSNSRSEMNVSTLELGDSALYLCASSRFGGTGYNEQFFGPGTRLTVL.

The V call is TRBV4-2, the J call TRBJ2-3, with 8 nucleotides matching TRBD2. CDR1 LGHNA and CDR2 YNFKEQ come from the germline V gene. The CDR3 spans 17 residues. The J segment lost 2 bases and the V segment lost 4 bases, leaving 11 bases of the junction unmatched. The CDR3 DNA is TGTGCCAGCAGCCTTTCCGAAGGGCGGGGGGTCACAGATACGCAGTATTTT. Amino acid sequence: CASSLSEGRGVTDTQYF.

This clone was detected only once. This chain connects TRBV5-1 to TRBJ2-3, with a weak D call TRBD2 (8 bases). The V and J ends lost 4 bases and 0 bases respectively, with 15 bases between them. Looked up from germline, CDR1 is SGHRS and CDR2 is YFSETQ. The CDR3 consists of 16 residues. CDR3 protein: CASSPGGGSSTDTQYF. CDR3 in DNA: TGCGCCAGCAGCCCGGGAGGGGGCTCTAGCACAGATACGCAGTATTTT.

The rearrangement uses TRBV5-6 and TRBJ2-2; no firm D call. Germline lookup yields CDR1 SGHDT and CDR2 YYEEEE. The CDR3 is 15 residues long. V lost 2 bases to trimming and J lost 1 base, with 9 bases between them. CDR3 loop: CASSLGRMNTGELFF. As DNA, the CDR3 is TGTGCCAGCAGCTTAGGACGGATGAACACCGGGGAGCTGTTTTTT.

The rearrangement links TRBV9 to TRBJ2-2; D is possibly TRBD1 (6 bases). The germline V gene encodes CDR1 SGDLS and CDR2 YYNGEE. V was pared by 8 bases and J by 4 bases, with 9 bases between. The CDR3 extends over 12 amino acids. CDR3 in DNA: TGTGCCAGTGCACAGGGCACCGGGGAGCTGTTTTTT. Its translation: CASAQGTGELFF.

The chain links TRBV7-8 to TRBJ1-5; tentative D call: TRBD1 (5 bases). The germline V and J ends were trimmed by 1 base and 7 bases, with 11 bases remaining between them. The CDR3 is 14 residues long. Germline assignment: CDR1 SGHVS and CDR2 FQNEAQ. The CDR3 DNA follows: TGTGCCAGCAGCTTAGGTAGGGGCGCGCAGCCCCAGCATTTT. Its translation is CASSLGRGAQPQHF.

The V and J genes are TRBV6-5 and TRBJ1-1; TRBD1 matches at 8 bases. The germline gives CDR1 MNHEY, CDR2 SVGAGI. The CDR3 loop spans 13 amino acids. V dropped 7 bases and J dropped 3; count of bases not matched to a gene: 4. The CDR3 coding sequence is TGTGCCAGCACCAGGGGGCACGACACTGAAGCTTTCTTT. Residues: CASTRGHDTEAFF.

V usage is TRBV6-5 and J usage is TRBJ2-3, with D perhaps matching TRBD1 (6 bases). The length of the CDR3 is 13 residues. The germline V gene has CDR1 MNHEY and CDR2 SVGAGI. The V end lost 6 bases, the J end lost 2 bases, and 9 bases lay between the germline ends. The CDR3 here is CASSRDTTDTQYF. CDR3 DNA sequence: TGTGCCAGCAGCCGGGACACCACAGATACGCAGTATTTT.

V is TRBV4-2 and J is TRBJ2-1, with D perhaps matching TRBD2 (6 bases). CDR3 size: 15 residues. Germline V gene sequence: CDR1 LGHNA, CDR2 YNFKEQ. V lost 0 bases and J 3 bases, leaving 9 bases between the germline ends. Here the CDR3 reads CASSQDPGGYNEQFF. In DNA form, the CDR3 reads TGTGCCAGCAGCCAAGATCCCGGGGGCTACAATGAGCAGTTCTTC.

The chain combines TRBV7-2 with TRBJ1-1; 8 nucleotides align to TRBD1. The CDR3 covers 14 residues. J lost 5 bases, V lost 6 bases, and 8 bases had no gene match. CDR1 and CDR2 from the germline V gene are SGHTA and FQGNSA. CDR3 loop: CASRLGQGMTEAFF. CDR3 nucleotide sequence: TGTGCCAGCAGACTTGGACAGGGTATGACTGAAGCTTTCTTT.